This T cell receptor (beta chain) was identified during a study of cytomegalovirus exposure and HLA in healthy donors (dated 2017 in TCRdb). Study-wide context: An earlier analysis of roughly 570 of the donors reported over 250 Gb of sequence data and 117 million unique TCR beta sequences obtained from 180 million or so T cells. An early release that covered approximately 600 HLA-typed donors contained 250 to 350 gigabases of sequencing data and 65 million to 100 million unique TCR sequences. Of the roughly 400 genotyped donors, less than 90% were placed in the genetic ancestry cluster associated with self-reported Caucasian donors. The study aimed to test whether cataloging public T cell receptors could reveal signatures of past pathogen exposure. The T cell repertoires of 550 to 850 subjects were profiled by immunosequencing and related to cytomegalovirus serostatus. A separate validation cohort of roughly 130 different subjects was used in addition to the roughly 700-subject first cohort. The study combined high-throughput TCR immunosequencing, statistical association of individual TCRs with disease status, and machine learning to predict cytomegalovirus infection status. A later analysis re-analyzed previously published TCR beta repertoires from 666 donors and added high-resolution HLA genotyping to study TCR occurrence patterns. Rather than using new phenotypic data, the later analysis identified candidate immune exposures from TCR beta sequences and from how often those sequences occurred across donors. In an earlier analysis of about 590 of the donors, high-throughput TCR beta sequencing was used to judge whether each TCR beta V gene segment behaved as functional or pseudogenic. Donor age, sex, ethnicity and CMV serostatus were collected together with the repertoire data. A later genetic analysis took genome-wide SNP genotypes for about 60% of the roughly 670 donors and used that subset as a discovery cohort. Every discovery cohort repertoire had been produced on one sequencing platform. Class I and class II HLA loci were covered by the typing at four-digit resolution. Typing coverage differed by locus: A, B, C, DRB1 and DQB1 were typed in roughly 629-630 donors, DQA1 in approximately 520, DPA1 in some 600, and DPB1 in about 450. Because of strong linkage in the cohort, a few DR-DQ haplotypes were treated as single units for association and clustering. Among several hundred genotyped donors of the cohort, an average of roughly 230,000 unique TCR beta nucleotide sequences was sequenced per donor, of which about 20% were non-productive.

As for this clone: No antigen is known for it.

The paper's findings and limits, for the study overall: Because counts were too low, some 17 rarely observed V segments, including chromosome 9 orphons, were left out of the earlier analysis of roughly 600 of the donors. In a later analysis, 15,000 to 20,000 TCR beta sequences were associated with specific HLA alleles at a false discovery rate of 0.05. Linkage disequilibrium might explain the correlated functional status among segregating V segments, but an unknown experimental factor could not be ruled out. In an earlier analysis of 587 of the donors, most TCR beta V segments appeared in productive rearrangements about 87% or about 30% of the time, broadly matching IMGT annotations. In vitro tests confirmed that a few of the cytomegalovirus-associated TCR beta chains recognize cytomegalovirus antigens. A total of about 150 TCR beta chains were listed by the study as associated with cytomegalovirus. A further reported finding was that TCR beta sequences accurately predicted the HLA-A and HLA-B alleles for most subjects in the first cohort. This cohort had only TCR beta chains sequenced, and the lack of alpha or paired-chain data limited which features could be detected. In a later genetic analysis, a missense DCLRE1C variant was associated with V-gene and J-gene trimming of TCR beta chains, and the association was replicated in an independent cohort. Compared with the roughly 710-donor mean, donors in an Asian-associated ancestry cluster had fewer N-insertions in productive TCRs, according to a later genetic analysis. Some IMGT-functional V segments, including TRBV6-2 and TRBV6-3, could not be distinguished by the 87-base-pair reads and were therefore excluded. In a later analysis, several top co-occurrence clusters were reported to appear linked to parvovirus B19, influenza, CMV and Epstein-Barr virus. Most CMV-associated TCR beta chains appeared to be HLA-restricted in a later analysis, and the HLA associations seemed to be driven largely by CMV exposure. In a later analysis, the rate of TCR association differed among HLA loci, with DRB1 alleles having the most associated TCRs and HLA-C alleles having the fewest. Strong co-occurrence of HLA alleles, especially DR and DQ, made assigning TCR associations to individual alleles difficult. The classifier was reported to diagnose cytomegalovirus status with high specificity and sensitivity in both the original and validation cohorts. Presence/absence analyses assumed roughly uniform sequencing depth across donors, an assumption that may not hold. Most TCR sequences were observed very rarely across donors, whereas some public TCRs were present in many individuals. A cluster of highly shared sequence variants was judged likely to represent a technical artifact of the sequencing pipeline. CMV serostatus was the only immune exposure information available for the cohort. HLA typing was unavailable for some donors at each locus, so association tests used only the typed subset. According to the authors, the approach could potentially be generalized to other disease states and immunological phenotypes. In a later analysis, HLA-associated TCR beta chains showed more clonal expansion and lower generation probabilities than non-associated chains that were equally common.

The method was the immunoSEQ multiplex PCR assay. For the multiplex PCR, a mixture combining 60 forward primers for TCR Vbeta segments and 13 reverse primers for TCR Jbeta segments was used. The CDR3 region of rearranged TCR beta genes was amplified from genomic DNA by a multiplex PCR assay. Amplified TCR beta libraries were sequenced as 87-base-pair reads on the Illumina HiSeq System. On the authors' methods: Across the 666 repertoires, a later analysis counted around 80 million unique TCR beta chains, approximately 10 million of which were shared by at least two donors. Raw reads were error-corrected and collapsed into unique sequences by a nearest-neighbor algorithm in which closely related sequences were merged to remove PCR and sequencing errors. CDR3 sequences were aligned to IMGT reference sequences to assign V, D and J gene segments. For a sequence to be retained, at least a six-nucleotide match to both a V gene segment and a J gene segment was required. A rearrangement counted as productive if the CDR3 had no stop codons and remained in frame with V and J, and every other rearrangement counted as non-productive. CDR3 was defined by IMGT convention, running from the second conserved V-encoded cysteine to the conserved J-encoded phenylalanine. Sequences without an unambiguous match to a single V gene segment were excluded from the earlier analysis of over 500 of the donors. In an earlier analysis of approximately 590 of the donors, a V segment was called functional when productive rearrangements were above 56.7%, and segregating when the standard deviation between donors exceeded 5%. A statistical classification framework was developed to diagnose cytomegalovirus status using the catalog of TCR beta chain sequences. In a later analysis, V and J genes were assigned by comparing TCR nucleotide sequences against IMGT/GENE-DB human TR gene sequences. The TCRdist pipeline was used in a later analysis to assign CDR3 sequences and most-parsimonious VDJ recombination scenarios. In a later analysis, every TCR beta chain was defined by the combination of its CDR3 amino acid sequence and its V-gene family, and reads without a unique V-gene family were dropped. In a later analysis, fewer than 600 highly shared, low-generation-probability nucleotide sequences were removed to address suspected cross-contamination and a sequencing artifact. In a later analysis, a clonal expansion index for each public chain was calculated from normalized within-repertoire ranks of inferred template counts. Generation probabilities in a later analysis came from a VDJ recombination model fitted to out-of-frame rearrangements, and those results were checked against IGoR. A later analysis scored TCR-TCR, TCR-HLA and TCR-CMV co-occurrence with hypergeometric tests, applying a repertoire-size bias correction to TCR pairs. To estimate false discovery rates, a later analysis permuted the HLA or CMV assignments 20 times. A later analysis grouped co-occurring TCRs with DBSCAN, adding TCRdist sequence similarity when clustering within HLA-allele-positive subsets. Repertoires with fewer than 30,000 or more than 120,000 public chains were left out of co-occurrence clustering, as were five repertoires with anomalous nucleotide sharing. The source is immuneACCESS, and TCRdb retained only in-frame sequences with V and J called. Part of the clones is not carried over; for the studies checked, unresolved V genes explain less than half of this, and the remainder is unexplained. From that table come the V and J calls and clone size; the DNA was used to work out D and trimming. The sample's table lists a count of around 78,000 clones. The ten largest clones represent 3% to 4% of the sample.

The CDR3 goes from the cysteine to the phenylalanine over 13 residues. This entry keeps only the CDR3 DNA: 39 bases, framed from base 1. The CDR1 and CDR2 encoded by the germline V gene are SGHDT and YYEEEE. Trimming takes 2 bases off V and 8 bases off J; junction bases not matched to a gene: 6. The cohort consisted of 666 healthy bone marrow donors. At the time of sampling, every cohort member was nominally healthy, though immune exposures that went unrecorded were likely present. The donor tested CMV seropositive and was one of the 289 seropositive cohort members. Every donor gave a peripheral blood sample, and the peripheral blood mononuclear cells from that sample were used for TCR beta sequencing. Genomic DNA was extracted from the blood cell samples with the Qiagen DNeasy Blood Extraction Kit.

Sequenced input: PBMCs. The clonotype was recovered from a man aged 18 to 29 in good health and CMV-seropositive. This chain joins TRBV5-6 to TRBJ1-1, and TRBD1 matches 7 of the central bases. The CDR3 region: CASSFGPGQEAFF. The nucleotide sequence reads TGTGCCAGCAGCTTTGGGCCGGGACAGGAAGCTTTCTTT.